Reported below is one TCR beta chain. The antigen remains unidentified. This entry comes from a study of graft-versus-host responses after intestinal transplantation. About the research overall: For 3 to 4 years after anti-thymocyte globulin induction, all recipients took tacrolimus and steroids. Findings and caveats of the study: The recipient marrow held GvH clones, and some of them showed up first in ileum or blood.

Measured with immunoSEQ multiplex PCR; TCRdb has only the in-frame clones, and not every one. The data show 95,000 to 110,000 clones, 87% seen once. The sample was unstimulated CD4+ T cells sorted from spleen or lymph node cells, taken before transplant. This receptor was identified in a human donor who was the organ donor for an intestinal transplant.

Written as DNA, the CDR3 is TGTGCCAGTAGTATGGACAGGGGTAACTACAATGAGCAGTTCTTC. It yields the protein CASSMDRGNYNEQFF. The V gene is TRBV19, the J gene TRBJ2-1; 9 nucleotides line up with TRBD1. The CDR3 runs 15 residues. CDR1 is LNHDA, CDR2 SQIVND, per germline (reference sequence). The ends lost 3 bases at V and 3 bases at J; junction bases unmatched: 3.